The 28 T cell receptor beta chains given below trace back to one sample, sequenced in a study of T cells after yellow fever vaccination. TCRdb reprocessed the 5' RACE reads via MiXCR and lists one record per CDR3 protein. The sample carries about 340,000 distinct CDR3 sequences, approximately 12% recorded once. The starting material was CD4+ T cells sorted from PBMCs, obtained 15 days after the yellow fever booster vaccination. The origin of the receptors is a man between 18 and 29 years old who received the YFV17D yellow fever vaccine.

This clonotype has only a few counts. The CDR3 nucleotides read TGTGCCAGCAGCCCCACCCGGCGGAATGAGCAGTTCTTC. Protein sequence: CASSPTRRNEQFF. This chain connects TRBV5-5 to TRBJ2-1, with D unclear. Germline V gene sequence: CDR1 SGHKS, CDR2 YYEKEE (reference sequence). Between the trimmed V and J ends, which lost 4 bases and 7 bases, there was a span of 12 bases. The length of the CDR3 is 13 residues.

The DNA of the CDR3 is TGTGCCAGCAGCCCACCCCTCTGGACAGGGGGGGACACTGAAGCTTTCTTT. Encoded protein: CASSPPLWTGGDTEAFF. This chain joins TRBV11-2 and TRBJ1-1; 10 bases agree with TRBD1. The CDR3 totals 17 residues. In germline, CDR1 is SGHAT, CDR2 FQNNGV. Germline trimming cut 5 bases from V and 3 bases from J; bases unmatched to any gene: 12.

This rearrangement joins TRBV21-1 to TRBJ1-5. TRBV21-1 is deemed a pseudogene. The CDR3 spans 11 residues. The CDR3 is CASLYVQPQHF. The CDR3 DNA reads as TGTGCCAGCCTATACGTCCAGCCCCAGCATTTT.

This chain's CDR3 is CASSAQSGPEQYF. The CDR3 coding sequence is TGTGCCAGCAGTGCTCAGTCTGGCCCCGAGCAGTACTTC. The chain couples TRBV2 to TRBJ2-7, with no clear D. Trimming left V 4 bases short and J 6 bases short, with 13 bases between. The CDR3 has 13 residues. Germline V gene data show CDR1 as SNHLY and CDR2 as FYNNEI.

This clonotype was observed a handful of times. This chain connects TRBV11-2 to TRBJ2-3; D may be TRBD2 (6 bases). Trimming took 4 bases from V and 0 from J, leaving 14 bases between them. The CDR3 runs to 16 residues. Germline V gives CDR1 SGHAT, CDR2 FQNNGV. Written as DNA, the CDR3 is TGTGCCAGCAGCTACTCGGGACTCACTAGCACAGATACGCAGTATTTT. Protein product: CASSYSGLTSTDTQYF.

The rearrangement uses TRBV11-3 and TRBJ2-1; 8 bases are a match to TRBD1. The length of the CDR3 is 15 residues. Germline V gene data show CDR1 as SGHNT and CDR2 as YENEEA. The junction had 11 bases not matched to a gene; V was cut back by 5 bases and J by 8 bases. The CDR3 region has the DNA TGTGCCAGCAGCCCCGGAGGGACAGGCCCTCATGAGCAGTTCTTC. Translation gives CASSPGGTGPHEQFF.

The chain combines TRBV3-1 with TRBJ1-4; perhaps TRBD1 as D (6 bases). Trimming stripped 1 base from V and 6 bases from J, with 9 bases between. Germline lookup yields CDR1 LGHDT and CDR2 YNNKEL (reference sequence). The CDR3 has 14 residues. The CDR3 spells CASSQVAGDEKLFF. CDR3 bases: TGTGCCAGCAGCCAAGTGGCAGGGGATGAAAAACTGTTTTTT.

This clonotype showed up many times. A read error may account for a junction end that differs from germline. This rearrangement joins TRBV7-7 to TRBJ1-4; D is uncertain. CDR1 is SSHAT and CDR2 is FNYEAQ in the germline V gene (reference sequence). This CDR3 region has 13 residues. CDR3 loop: CASSLGVNEKLFF. CDR3 coding DNA: TGTGCTAGCAGCTTAGGCGTTAATGAAAAACTGTTTTTT.

This clonotype occurred a few times. The chain uses TRBV20-1 and TRBJ2-5; the match to TRBD2 covers 10 bases. The CDR3 is 17 residues long. The junction had 11 bases not matched to a gene; V was cut back by 0 bases and J by 4 bases. Germline V lookup: CDR1 DFQATT, CDR2 SNEGSKA (reference sequence). The CDR3 coding sequence is TGCAGTGCTAGAGATCTGCTAGCGGGGGCGGGAGGAGAGACCCAGTACTTC. Translation: CSARDLLAGAGGETQYF.

This clonotype was seen only a few times. The chain carries TRBV9 and TRBJ1-1; 7 bases align to TRBD1. The ends lost 4 bases at V and 0 bases at J; junction bases unmatched: 6. Germline-derived CDR1 and CDR2 are SGDLS and YYNGEE. CDR3 length: 15 amino acids. For the CDR3, the DNA is TGTGCCAGCAGCCCGGCCGGGACAGTGAACACTGAAGCTTTCTTT. Translation: CASSPAGTVNTEAFF.

This clonotype was picked up many times. The chain recombines TRBV9 with TRBJ2-5; possibly TRBD2 for D (6 bases). Trimming took 0 bases from V and 2 from J, leaving 11 bases between them. Germline V gives CDR1 SGDLS, CDR2 YYNGEE. The CDR3 runs 15 residues. For the CDR3, the DNA is TGTGCCAGCAGCGTAGGCGATAGCGGACAAGAGACCCAGTACTTC. It specifies CASSVGDSGQETQYF.

This clonotype has only a few counts. The gene calls are TRBV24-1 and TRBJ2-1, with 8 nucleotides matching TRBD1. J gave up 5 bases and V 9 bases, and 5 bases lay outside the gene matches. The CDR3 has 13 amino acids. Germline V lookup: CDR1 KGHDR, CDR2 SFDVKD. The CDR3 nucleotides read TGTGCCACCGCGGACAGGGTAAACAATGAGCAGTTCTTC. Translation gives CATADRVNNEQFF.

This clonotype was seen a few times. This sequence joins TRBV7-9 and TRBJ2-1; TRBD2 matches at 11 bases. The germline CDR1 and CDR2 sequences are SEHNR and FQNEAQ (reference sequence). Trimming at V came to 5 bases and at J to 9 bases, leaving 12 bases not matched to a gene. The CDR3 is made up of 16 amino acids. CDR3 DNA: TGTGCCAGCAGCCACAACCTAGCGGGGGGAGTCGGTGAGCAGTTCTTC. Amino acid sequence: CASSHNLAGGVGEQFF.

The chain is built from TRBV6-5 and TRBJ1-2, with unresolved D. The CDR3 extends over 14 amino acids. CDR1 and CDR2 (germline): MNHEY, SVGAGI. V was shortened by 5 bases and J by 8 bases, with 18 bases between the two germline ends. This chain's CDR3 is CASSGTGTIVGYTF. The CDR3 DNA follows: TGTGCCAGCAGTGGAACCGGAACTATTGTAGGCTACACCTTC.

This clonotype has just a few counts. The chain uses TRBV5-1 and TRBJ1-2; 9 bases align to TRBD1. The CDR3 covers 14 residues. Germline loops: CDR1 SGHRS, CDR2 YFSETQ. V dropped 4 bases and J dropped 7; count of bases not matched to a gene: 8. CDR3 residues: CASSRGQGEGGYTF. The CDR3 DNA reads TGCGCCAGCAGCAGGGGACAGGGAGAAGGTGGCTACACCTTC. The variable domain in full, completed from reference TRBV5-1 and TRBJ1-2, reads KAGVTQTPRYLIKTRGQQVTLSCSPISGHRSVSWYQQTPGQGLQFLFEYFSETQRNKGNFPGRFSGRQFSNSRSEMNVSTLELGDSALYLCASSRGQGEGGYTFGSGTRLTVV.

Many counts were recorded for this clonotype. The chain joins TRBV7-2 to TRBJ1-2; D is unclear. This CDR3 region has 14 residues. Trimming cost V 0 bases and J 2 bases, with 7 bases left between them. The V gene's germline CDR1 is SGHTA and CDR2 FQGNSA. CDR3 amino acids: CASSLATSNYGYTF. In DNA form, the CDR3 reads TGTGCCAGCAGCTTAGCGACCAGCAACTATGGCTACACCTTC.

The CDR3 DNA is TGTGCCACATCTGGACCCGGTCAGACCCAGTACTTC. Translation gives CATSGPGQTQYF. J is TRBJ2-5 and V is TRBV7-6; D is unclear. V lost 10 bases and J lost 6, with 15 bases in between. This CDR3 has 12 residues. CDR1 is SGHVS, CDR2 FNYEAQ, per germline.

This clonotype was seen a few times. The chain joins TRBV5-5 to TRBJ2-7; 10 bases are a match to TRBD2. Germline values: CDR1 SGHKS, CDR2 YYEKEE (reference sequence). This CDR3 has 17 amino acids. V lost 4 bases and J lost 2; bases outside the gene matches: 12. The CDR3 sequence is CASSVAGLALRTYEQYF. CDR3 DNA: TGTGCCAGCAGCGTGGCGGGACTAGCGTTACGCACCTACGAGCAGTACTTC.

CDR3: CASSFGQRYEQYF. CDR3 coding DNA: TGTGCCAGCAGCTTTGGACAGAGGTACGAGCAGTACTTC. V usage is TRBV7-2 and J usage is TRBJ2-7, with a tentative D call TRBD1 (6 bases). Germline V lookup: CDR1 SGHTA, CDR2 FQGNSA. V was pared by 3 bases and J by 4 bases, with 10 bases between. There are 13 residues in the CDR3.

V and J are TRBV7-2 and TRBJ1-1; D gene unclear. From germline, CDR1 is SGHTA and CDR2 FQGNSA. Deletions cut 2 bases from V and 1 base from J, with 11 bases between. The CDR3 sequence is 15 residues long. CDR3 protein: CASSLLRGGNTEAFF. Written as DNA, the CDR3 is TGTGCCAGCAGCTTACTCCGAGGTGGGAACACTGAAGCTTTCTTT.

The table lists this clonotype with a few counts. The V call is TRBV20-1, the J call TRBJ1-2; D call uncertain. The V end lost 0 bases, the J end lost 8 bases, and 13 bases lay between the germline ends. Germline assignment: CDR1 DFQATT and CDR2 SNEGSKA (reference sequence). This CDR3 spans 13 amino acids. The CDR3 DNA reads as TGCAGTGCTAGAGATGGAGGGTTCCGGGGCTACACCTTC. It specifies CSARDGGFRGYTF.

This clonotype was counted at least ten times. V is TRBV2 and J is TRBJ1-6; D possibly corresponds to TRBD1 (5 bases). CDR3 size: 14 residues. Germline V gives CDR1 SNHLY, CDR2 FYNNEI. The V gene lost 1 base and the J gene lost 5 bases, with 6 bases spanning the gap. The CDR3 sequence: CASSEVGDNSPLHF. CDR3 bases: TGTGCCAGCAGTGAAGTAGGGGATAATTCACCCCTCCACTTT.

This sequence joins TRBV15 and TRBJ2-5, with TRBD2 as a possible D gene (7 bases). This CDR3 spans 17 amino acids. Germline assignment: CDR1 LNHNV and CDR2 YYDKDF (reference sequence). The V end lost 0 bases, the J end lost 3 bases, and 17 bases lay between the germline ends. In DNA, the CDR3 is TGTGCCACCAGCAGAGAGTCGACGGGGAGGGGGGAAGAGACCCAGTACTTC. Translating it yields CATSRESTGRGEETQYF.

Points on this clonotype: This may be a read error: a much more frequent sequence differs by one nucleotide. This chain uses TRBV29-1 with TRBJ2-2; D possibly corresponds to TRBD1 (7 bases). The CDR3 totals 17 residues. Looked up from germline, CDR1 is SQVTM and CDR2 is ANQGSEA. Trimming removed 4 bases at V and 6 bases at J, with 24 bases between. The CDR3 here is CSVAGTVIGGEPGELFF. DNA of the CDR3: TGCAGCGTTGCCGGGACAGTGATTGGAGGGGAGCCCGGGGAGCTGTTTTTT.

V usage is TRBV29-1 and J usage is TRBJ2-5, with D uncertain. Germline-derived CDR1 and CDR2 are SQVTM and ANQGSEA. The CDR3 spans 12 residues. V shed 0 bases and J shed 4 bases, with 6 bases lying between them. CDR3 region: CSVEERPETQYF. CDR3 sequence (DNA): TGCAGCGTTGAAGAACGACCAGAGACCCAGTACTTC.

This clonotype was observed a handful of times. This chain links TRBV10-3 with TRBJ2-2; D is possibly TRBD2 (6 bases). The CDR3 contains 17 residues. CDR1 and CDR2 (germline): ENHRY, SYGVKD. V lost 6 bases and J 1 base, leaving 18 bases between the germline ends. The CDR3: CAISPLGAGLNTGELFF. CDR3 bases: TGTGCCATCAGCCCTTTAGGGGCGGGGCTGAACACCGGGGAGCTGTTTTTT.

This clonotype was counted many times. The V gene is TRBV7-2, the J gene TRBJ2-3; D not certain. Trimming shortened V by 5 bases and J by 2 bases, and 8 bases separated the two germline ends. CDR1 is SGHTA, CDR2 FQGNSA, per germline. This CDR3 has 13 amino acids. The CDR3, as DNA: TGTGCCAGCAGCATGGGGTTCACAGATACGCAGTATTTT. Translation: CASSMGFTDTQYF.

In its sample, this clonotype was seen a few times. The J gene is TRBJ2-3, the V gene TRBV6-5; 9 bases agree with TRBD1. Trimming removed 6 bases from V and 4 bases from J; junction bases left unmatched: 11. The germline gives CDR1 MNHEY, CDR2 SVGAGI. This CDR3 region has 16 residues. In DNA form, the CDR3 reads TGTGCCAGCAGAAACAGGGGGCGCAGCGGGTCAGATACGCAGTATTTT. It translates to CASRNRGRSGSDTQYF.